Below, one TCR beta chain is given with its context. Its antigen remains unidentified. A junction end diverges from the germline sequence, so it may reflect a read error. TCRdb keeps only in-frame clones here, not all; method: immunoSEQ multiplex PCR. The repertoire holds roughly 8,000 clones, with approximately 78% as singletons. This CDR3 has 15 amino acids. Looked up from germline, CDR1 is WSHSY and CDR2 is SAAADI. These data come from a study of high-grade serous ovarian cancer treatment subgroups. General study findings and limits: The analyses considered CDR3 and ignored CDR1 and CDR2. Clonal relatedness tracked neoantigen level, and by trend copy number and mutation load. Repertoire similarity ranged about 0.095 to 0.8 between tumors of one patient.

Tumor samples were obtained before definitive surgery or chemotherapy. The chain carries TRBV10-2 and TRBJ1-2; no definite D call. This TCR was sampled from a human donor with high-grade serous ovarian cancer. The sequencing input was tumor tissue. DNA for the CDR3: TGCGCCAACAGTGTAGCAAGAGGTAGAGACTATGGCTACACCTTC. Its translation is CANSVARGRDYGYTF.